This is a list of T cell receptor beta chains from one sample in a study of blood T cells in healthy people across ages. TCRdb passed the 5' RACE reads through MiXCR, listing each CDR3 protein once. The sample holds some 760,000 distinct CDR3 sequences, approximately 25% seen once. A further study also used this sample, focusing on T cells of mothers and their children.

Sequenced sample: blood. Receptors originate from a boy younger than 18 in good health. Both conserved end residues are part of each CDR3. D genes are given only for firm matches. Clone size is stated in some rows and not others, as once, few, many or a class when expanded.

12	few	TRBJ2-3	NA	TRBV2	TGTGCCAGCAAGGGCCTCACAGATACGCAGTATTTT	CASKGLTDTQYF
17	few	TRBJ2-4	TRBD2	TRBV7-2	TGTGCCAGCAGTACTGGACTAGCGGGAGGGGGCAAAAACATTCAGTACTTC	CASSTGLAGGGKNIQYF
13	NA	TRBJ2-5	TRBD1	TRBV28	TGTGCCAGCAGGATTGGGACAGGGGGAGCCCAGTACTTC	CASRIGTGGAQYF
15	few	TRBJ2-1	TRBD1	TRBV7-3	TGTGCCAGCAGCCCTGCAGGGACAGTAAGCAATGAGCAGTTCTTC	CASSPAGTVSNEQFF
14	NA	TRBJ1-2	NA	TRBV12-3/TRBV12-4	TGTGCCAGCAGTTTGTCACCAGCAACCTATGGCTACACCTTC	CASSLSPATYGYTF
12	few	TRBJ1-2	TRBD1	TRBV9	TGTGCCAGCAGCGTTCAGGGGGACGGCTACACCTTC	CASSVQGDGYTF
15	NA	TRBJ2-3	TRBD1	TRBV6-1	TGTGCCAGCAGGCCGGACAGGGGATCCACAGATACGCAGTATTTT	CASRPDRGSTDTQYF
17	NA	TRBJ2-5	NA	TRBV5-1	TGCGCCAGCAGGCAGACCCAGGGACCGAAGGGCGGAGAGACCCAGTACTTC	CASRQTQGPKGGETQYF
16	NA	TRBJ2-3	NA	TRBV5-1	TGCGCCAGCAGCTTGTTGGTCTCAGGACTCGCAGATACGCAGTATTTT	CASSLLVSGLADTQYF
16	NA	TRBJ1-2	TRBD1	TRBV5-4	TGTGCCAGCAGCCCCCCCGGGACAGGGGCGAACTATGGCTACACCTTC	CASSPPGTGANYGYTF